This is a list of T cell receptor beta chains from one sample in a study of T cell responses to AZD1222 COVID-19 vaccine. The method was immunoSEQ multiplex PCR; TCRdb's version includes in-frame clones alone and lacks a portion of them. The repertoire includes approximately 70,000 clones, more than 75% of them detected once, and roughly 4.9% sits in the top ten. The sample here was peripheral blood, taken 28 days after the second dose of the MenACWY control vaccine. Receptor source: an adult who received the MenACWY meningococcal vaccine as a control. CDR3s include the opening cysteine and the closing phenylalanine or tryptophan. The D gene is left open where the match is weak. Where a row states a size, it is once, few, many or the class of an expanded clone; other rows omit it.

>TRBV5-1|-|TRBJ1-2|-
CASSLGPGDYGYTF
TGCGCCAGCAGCTTGGGGCCAGGGGACTATGGCTACACCTTC
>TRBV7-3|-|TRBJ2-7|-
CASSLMGGGYYEQYF
TGTGCCAGCAGCTTAATGGGAGGGGGCTATTACGAGCAGTACTTC
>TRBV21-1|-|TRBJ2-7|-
CASSPPVRLSYEQYF
TGTGCCAGCAGCCCTCCAGTGAGGCTTAGTTACGAGCAGTACTTC
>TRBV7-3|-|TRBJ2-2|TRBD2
CASSFSGGPGELFF
TGTGCCAGCAGCTTTAGCGGGGGTCCCGGGGAGCTGTTTTTT
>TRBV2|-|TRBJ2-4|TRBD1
CASGGQGRENIQYF
TGTGCCAGCGGTGGACAGGGGAGGGAAAACATTCAGTACTTC
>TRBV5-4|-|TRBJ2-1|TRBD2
CASSLGLAGGTYNEQFF
TGTGCCAGCAGCTTGGGACTAGCGGGGGGGACCTACAATGAGCAGTTCTTC
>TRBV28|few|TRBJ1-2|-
CASRAGAYGYTF
TGTGCCAGCAGAGCGGGGGCTTATGGCTACACCTTC
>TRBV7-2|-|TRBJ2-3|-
CASSSRGRPDTQYF
TGTGCCAGCAGCTCTCGGGGGCGCCCAGATACGCAGTATTTT
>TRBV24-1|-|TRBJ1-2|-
CATSQDPTTYGYTF
TGTGCCACCAGCCAGGATCCGACTACCTATGGCTACACCTTC
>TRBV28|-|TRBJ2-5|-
CASRPSGEETQYF
TGTGCCAGCAGGCCGTCGGGTGAGGAGACCCAGTACTTC
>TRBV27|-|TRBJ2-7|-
CASSLYFYQGGSYEQYF
TGTGCCAGCAGTTTATACTTCTACCAGGGTGGCTCCTACGAGCAGTACTTC
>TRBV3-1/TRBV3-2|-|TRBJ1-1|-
CASSQDWGGSPPRNTEAFF
TGTGCCAGCAGCCAAGATTGGGGGGGGAGTCCCCCTCGGAACACTGAAGCTTTCTTT
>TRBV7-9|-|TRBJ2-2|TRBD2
CASSPARTSGRAGGELFF
TGTGCCAGCAGCCCCGCCCGGACTAGCGGGAGGGCCGGCGGGGAGCTGTTTTTT
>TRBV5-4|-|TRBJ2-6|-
CASRTGSSGANVLTF
TGTGCCAGCAGAACGGGGAGTTCTGGGGCCAACGTCCTGACTTTC
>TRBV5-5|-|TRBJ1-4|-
CASSFGGVGAAEKLFF
TGTGCCAGCAGCTTTGGGGGTGTGGGGGCGGCTGAAAAACTGTTTTTT
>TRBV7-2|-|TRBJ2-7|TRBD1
CASSLGRTGAYEQYF
TGTGCCAGCAGCTTAGGAAGGACAGGGGCATACGAGCAGTACTTC
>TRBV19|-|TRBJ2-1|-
CASKSSGQFF
TGTGCCAGTAAATCCTCTGGGCAGTTCTTC
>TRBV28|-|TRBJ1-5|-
CASTVEPRRGGNQPQHF
TGTGCCAGCACCGTCGAGCCCCGGAGGGGAGGCAATCAGCCCCAGCATTTT
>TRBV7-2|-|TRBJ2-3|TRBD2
CASSLGPEREDTQYF
TGTGCCAGCAGCTTAGGTCCCGAGCGGGAGGATACGCAGTATTTT
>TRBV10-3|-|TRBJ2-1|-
CAISGVAGEQFF
TGTGCCATCAGTGGGGTAGCAGGGGAGCAGTTCTTC
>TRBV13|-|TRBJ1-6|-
CASSTNRDGFNSPLHF
TGTGCCAGCAGCACAAACCGGGACGGCTTTAATTCACCCCTCCACTTT
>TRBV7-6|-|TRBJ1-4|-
CASSFRGLREKLFF
TGTGCCAGCAGCTTTAGGGGACTTCGGGAAAAACTGTTTTTT
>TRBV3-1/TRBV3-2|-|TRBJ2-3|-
CASSQGYRGDTQYF
TGTGCCAGCAGCCAAGGTTACCGGGGAGATACGCAGTATTTT
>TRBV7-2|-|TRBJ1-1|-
CASSPRPAYTEAFF
TGTGCCAGCAGCCCCCGGCCGGCCTACACTGAAGCTTTCTTT
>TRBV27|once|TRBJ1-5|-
CASSFQGMGQPQHF
TGTGCCAGCAGTTTTCAGGGGATGGGTCAGCCCCAGCATTTT
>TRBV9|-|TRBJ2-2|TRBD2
CASSPSGMTGELFF
TGTGCCAGCAGCCCTAGCGGGATGACCGGGGAGCTGTTTTTT
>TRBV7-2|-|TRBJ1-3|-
CASSLEGVGNTIYF
TGTGCCAGCAGCTTAGAAGGGGTGGGAAACACCATATATTTT
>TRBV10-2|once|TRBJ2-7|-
CASSEGNSYEQYF
TGCGCCAGCAGTGAGGGCAACTCCTACGAGCAGTACTTC
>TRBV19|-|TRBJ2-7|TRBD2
CASSIDRSSGTYEQYF
TGTGCCAGTAGTATAGATCGGTCTAGCGGGACCTACGAGCAGTACTTC
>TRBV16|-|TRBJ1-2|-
CASSLAIGYTF
TGTGCCAGCAGCCTAGCGATCGGCTACACCTTC
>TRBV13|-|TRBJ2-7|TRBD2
CASSSGTSGRYEQYF
TGTGCCAGCAGCTCCGGGACTAGCGGACGATACGAGCAGTACTTC
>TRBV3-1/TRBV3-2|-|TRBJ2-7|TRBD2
CASSPSRSGAPHEQYF
TGTGCCAGCAGCCCCTCCCGTAGCGGGGCCCCCCACGAGCAGTACTTC
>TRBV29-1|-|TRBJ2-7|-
CSVEDQRGEYYEQYF
TGCAGCGTTGAAGATCAAAGAGGAGAGTATTACGAGCAGTACTTC
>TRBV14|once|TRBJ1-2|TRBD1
CASSQARGQGARSTF
TGTGCCAGCAGCCAAGCTCGAGGACAGGGGGCTCGGAGCACCTTC
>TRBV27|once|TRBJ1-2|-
CASSLRPSPAPVGGYTF
TGTGCCAGCAGTTTAAGGCCCTCCCCGGCCCCCGTTGGTGGCTACACCTTC
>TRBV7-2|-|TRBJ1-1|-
CASSPPRQPRTEAFF
TGTGCCAGCAGCCCCCCACGACAACCCCGGACTGAAGCTTTCTTT
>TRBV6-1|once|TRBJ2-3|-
CASSEKSRDKAQYF
TGTGCCAGCAGTGAAAAGTCCCGGGACAAAGCGCAGTATTTT
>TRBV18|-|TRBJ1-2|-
CASSSRTPSQGTRGYTF
TGTGCCAGCTCATCACGGACCCCGAGTCAGGGCACTCGCGGCTACACCTTC
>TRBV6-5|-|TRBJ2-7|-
CASSYSRTFRDEQYF
TGTGCCAGCAGTTACTCGAGAACGTTCAGGGACGAGCAGTACTTC
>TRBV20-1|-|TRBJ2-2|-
CSAPRTGELFF
TGCAGTGCTCCGCGGACCGGGGAGCTGTTTTTT